The 20 T cell receptor beta chains below all came from one sample that was sequenced in a study of radiation and T cells in renal cell carcinoma. The method was immunoSEQ multiplex PCR; TCRdb's version includes in-frame clones alone and lacks a portion of them. The sample lists 100,000 to 150,000 clones; about 81% were seen once. The time point: blood 2 weeks post-SBRT. This sample's treatment: 15 Gy SBRT to primary tumor, nephrectomy 4 weeks later. Here the sequenced sample was blood, taken from a patient whose treatment included radiotherapy and nephrectomy. These receptors were collected from a woman in her sixties with renal cell carcinoma.

The J gene is TRBJ1-2, the V gene TRBV6-1; D call uncertain. Trimming left V 3 bases short and J 7 bases short, with 15 bases between. This CDR3 comprises 14 residues. The germline V gene encodes CDR1 MNHNS and CDR2 SASEGT. As DNA, the CDR3 is TGTGCCAGCAGTGATCGGACGGGCGTTTTTGGCTACACCTTC. It translates to CASSDRTGVFGYTF.

The chain links TRBV19 to TRBJ1-3; possibly TRBD1 for D (6 bases). Germline-derived CDR1 and CDR2 are LNHDA and SQIVND (reference sequence). The CDR3 length is 18 residues. The germline V and J ends were trimmed by 5 bases and 0 bases, with 20 bases remaining between them. As DNA, the CDR3 is TGTGCCAGTAGTCTCCAGCGGGGACATCAAAGCTCTGGAAACACCATATATTTT. As protein: CASSLQRGHQSSGNTIYF.

The rearrangement joins TRBV4-3 to TRBJ2-1, with 7 nucleotides matching TRBD2. Trimming removed 2 bases from V and 2 bases from J; junction bases left unmatched: 3. CDR3 length: 15 amino acids. Looked up from germline, CDR1 is LGHNA and CDR2 is YSLEER. The CDR3 loop is CASSQSGGPYNEQFF. The CDR3 DNA is TGCGCCAGCAGCCAATCGGGAGGCCCCTACAATGAGCAGTTCTTC.

This rearrangement joins TRBV11-3 to TRBJ2-2; 8 nucleotides line up with TRBD1. The CDR3 covers 14 residues. Germline V lookup: CDR1 SGHNT, CDR2 YENEEA. The J segment lost 6 bases and the V segment lost 3 bases, leaving 3 bases of the junction unmatched. CDR3 DNA sequence: TGTGCCAGCAGCTTGACAGGGGACGCCGGGGAGCTGTTTTTT. This translates into CASSLTGDAGELFF.

J is TRBJ1-2 and V is TRBV11-2; no reliable D call. The CDR3 runs 15 residues. The ends were cut back, 0 bases at V and 4 bases at J, with 12 bases in the middle. Germline lookup yields CDR1 SGHAT and CDR2 FQNNGV. The CDR3 DNA reads TGTGCCAGCAGCTTAGAAGCTCAAATCGGCTATGGCTACACCTTC. It codes for CASSLEAQIGYGYTF.

In this sample, this clone turned up a few times. The chain links TRBV27 to TRBJ1-1; D perhaps matches TRBD1 (6 bases). This CDR3 has 16 amino acids. Germline V lookup: CDR1 MNHEY, CDR2 SMNVEV (reference sequence). Trimming took off 8 bases at V and 2 bases at J, with 21 bases between the two ends. DNA for the CDR3: TGTGCCAGCTCCCCATGGGGGCCGAGGGTCAACACTGAAGCTTTCTTT. It encodes CASSPWGPRVNTEAFF.

V gene TRBV5-4 combines with J gene TRBJ2-7; D gene ambiguous. The CDR3 extends over 12 amino acids. Trimming removed 1 base from V and 5 bases from J, with 7 bases in between. In germline, CDR1 is SGHNT, CDR2 YYREEE (reference sequence). The CDR3 DNA reads as TGTGCCAGCAGCTTGTCGTATCACGAGCAGTACTTC. This encodes CASSLSYHEQYF.

V and J are TRBV7-3 and TRBJ2-7, with TRBD2 matching 12 bases. V shed 6 bases and J 2 bases; nucleotides not matched to a gene: 2. This CDR3 region has 14 residues. The germline CDR1 and CDR2 sequences are SGHTA and FQGTGA. The CDR3 DNA sequence: TGTGCCAGCAGTCGGACTAGCGGGACCTACGAGCAGTACTTC. Translation: CASSRTSGTYEQYF.

This clone has ten or more counts. The sample carries other DNA sequences with the same CDR3. The rearrangement uses TRBV18 and TRBJ1-1; D not resolved. This CDR3 comprises 14 residues. V lost 3 bases, J lost 1 base, and 9 bases lay in between. Germline V lookup: CDR1 KGHSH, CDR2 LQKENI. For the CDR3, the DNA is TGTGCCAGCTCACCTGGAATCCAGAACACTGAAGCTTTCTTT. This codes for CASSPGIQNTEAFF.

The genes are TRBV9 and TRBJ2-7; 10 nucleotides align to TRBD2. CDR1 is SGDLS and CDR2 is YYNGEE in the germline V gene. The CDR3 spans 15 residues. V dropped 4 bases and J dropped 0; count of bases not matched to a gene: 4. CDR3 nucleotide sequence: TGTGCCAGCAGCCCCAGCGGGAGGGCCTCCTACGAGCAGTACTTC. This translates into CASSPSGRASYEQYF.

This clone has just a few counts. The chain is built from TRBV30 and TRBJ1-1, with 8 nucleotides matching TRBD1. The CDR3 is 14 residues long. V was clipped by 0 bases and J by 1 base; unmatched bases: 1. Germline V gene data show CDR1 as GTSNPN and CDR2 as SVGIG (reference sequence). The CDR3 protein is CAWSVTGGNTEAFF. The DNA of the CDR3 is TGTGCCTGGAGTGTTACAGGGGGGAACACTGAAGCTTTCTTT.

This clone was observed once. The chain is built from TRBV6-5 and TRBJ2-7; 8 bases fit TRBD2. The length of the CDR3 is 15 residues. V lost 3 bases and J lost 2; bases outside the gene matches: 6. Germline loops: CDR1 MNHEY, CDR2 SVGAGI. CDR3 nucleotides: TGTGCCAGCAGTTATCGGGAGGGACAAGCCTACGAGCAGTACTTC. Its protein is CASSYREGQAYEQYF.

The rearrangement links TRBV19 to TRBJ1-4, with D hard to call. Germline values: CDR1 LNHDA, CDR2 SQIVND (reference sequence). V gave up 5 bases and J gave up 11 bases, with 15 bases separating them. This CDR3 comprises 13 residues. The CDR3 nucleotides are TGTGCCAGTAGTTCGACCCTGAGAGGTAAACTGTTTTTT. Translation gives CASSSTLRGKLFF. Together with reference TRBV19 and TRBJ1-4, the CDR3 gives the full variable domain: DGGITQSPKYLFRKEGQNVTLSCEQNLNHDAMYWYRQDPGQGLRLIYYSQIVNDFQKGDIAEGYSVSREKKESFPLTVTSAQKNPTAFYLCASSSTLRGKLFFGSGTQLSVL.

The table lists this clone with a few counts. The genes are TRBV27 and TRBJ1-5, with TRBD1 matching 8 bases. V lost 5 bases, J lost 9 bases, and 18 bases stayed unmatched. The germline V gene encodes CDR1 MNHEY and CDR2 SMNVEV (reference sequence). CDR3 size: 17 residues. As DNA, the CDR3 is TGTGCCAGCAGTACCCGGTGGAGACAGGGGCGGAGTGGGCCCCAGCATTTT. Its protein product is CASSTRWRQGRSGPQHF.

The gene calls are TRBV6-5 and TRBJ1-1; tentatively, D is TRBD1 (5 bases). Germline CDR1 MNHEY, CDR2 SVGAGI. The CDR3 loop spans 13 amino acids. V gave up 6 bases and J gave up 4 bases, with 12 bases separating them. CDR3 sequence reads: CASSSGGGTEAFF. In nucleotides, the CDR3 is TGTGCCAGCAGCTCCGGGGGGGGCACTGAAGCTTTCTTT.

This clone has a handful of counts. DNA for the CDR3: TGTGCCAGTTCTATTGGGGCAGGGGCCGATTTGAGATATGGCTACACCTTC. Encoded protein: CASSIGAGADLRYGYTF. The rearrangement links TRBV19 to TRBJ1-2; maybe TRBD1 (6 bases). CDR1 is LNHDA and CDR2 is SQIVND in the germline V gene (reference sequence). Trimming took 8 bases from V and 5 from J, leaving 27 bases between them. The CDR3 totals 17 residues.

This chain uses TRBV2 with TRBJ2-1; tentative D call: TRBD2 (5 bases). V was trimmed by 6 bases and J by 6 bases, leaving 15 bases between them. This CDR3 region has 14 residues. CDR1 SNHLY and CDR2 FYNNEI come from the germline V gene. The DNA for the CDR3 is TGTGCCAGCAGACGGCGGGTGAATGGCAATGAGCAGTTCTTC. It translates to CASRRRVNGNEQFF.

V gene TRBV6-6 combines with J gene TRBJ1-2, with D perhaps TRBD1 (5 bases). Looked up from germline, CDR1 is MNHNY and CDR2 is SVGAGI (reference sequence). The CDR3 totals 16 residues. The germline V and J ends were trimmed by 11 bases and 5 bases, with 27 bases remaining between them. CDR3: CASVDGGVLGPYGYTF. The DNA of the CDR3 is TGTGCCTCCGTGGACGGGGGAGTTCTTGGCCCATATGGCTACACCTTC.

The V call is TRBV5-6, the J call TRBJ2-7, with D uncertain. V was pared by 2 bases and J by 2 bases, with 11 bases between. Germline CDR1 and CDR2: SGHDT and YYEEEE. The CDR3 has 14 residues. Here the CDR3 DNA reads TGTGCCAGCAGCTTCGGGCTTATCCCCTACGAGCAGTACTTC. Protein sequence: CASSFGLIPYEQYF.

Of note for this clone: Other nucleotide sequences in the sample specify the same CDR3. V is TRBV9 and J is TRBJ2-5; 8 nucleotides line up with TRBD2. V lost 0 bases, J lost 1 base, and 5 bases stayed unmatched. Germline values: CDR1 SGDLS, CDR2 YYNGEE. CDR3 length equals 16 residues. CDR3 loop: CASSVASGRAQETQYF. In DNA form, the CDR3 reads TGTGCCAGCAGCGTAGCTAGCGGGCGGGCCCAAGAGACCCAGTACTTC.